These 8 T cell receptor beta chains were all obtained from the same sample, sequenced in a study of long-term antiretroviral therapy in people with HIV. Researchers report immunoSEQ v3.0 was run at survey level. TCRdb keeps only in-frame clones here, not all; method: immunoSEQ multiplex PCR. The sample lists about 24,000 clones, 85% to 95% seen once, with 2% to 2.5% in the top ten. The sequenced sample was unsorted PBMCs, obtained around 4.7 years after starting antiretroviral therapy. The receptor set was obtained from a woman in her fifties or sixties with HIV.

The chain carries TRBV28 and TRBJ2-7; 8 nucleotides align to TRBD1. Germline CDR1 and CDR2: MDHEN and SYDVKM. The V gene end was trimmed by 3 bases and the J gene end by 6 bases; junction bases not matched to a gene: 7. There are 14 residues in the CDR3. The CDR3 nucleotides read TGTGCCAGCAGTTTGCAGGGGGCGGCAGTCGAGCAGTACTTC. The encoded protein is CASSLQGAAVEQYF.

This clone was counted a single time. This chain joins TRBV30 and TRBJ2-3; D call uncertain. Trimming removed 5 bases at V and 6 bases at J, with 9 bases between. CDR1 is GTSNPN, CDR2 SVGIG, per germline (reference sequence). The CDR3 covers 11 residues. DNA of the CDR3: TGTGCCTGGGGGATAGGGGATACGCAGTATTTT. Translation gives CAWGIGDTQYF.

CDR3 nucleotide sequence: TGCGCCAGCAGCCAAGATGGGACAGGGGCCGGAAAACTGTTTTTT. As protein: CASSQDGTGAGKLFF. The gene calls are TRBV4-1 and TRBJ1-4, with 10 bases identical to TRBD1. Germline assignment: CDR1 MGHRA and CDR2 YSYEKL. The CDR3 has 15 amino acids. The ends lost 0 bases at V and 10 bases at J; junction bases unmatched: 5.

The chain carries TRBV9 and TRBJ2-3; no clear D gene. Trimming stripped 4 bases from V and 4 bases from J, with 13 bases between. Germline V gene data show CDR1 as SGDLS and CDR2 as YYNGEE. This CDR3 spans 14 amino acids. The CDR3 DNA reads TGTGCCAGCAGCCCCACCGCGGACGCAGATACGCAGTATTTT. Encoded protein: CASSPTADADTQYF.

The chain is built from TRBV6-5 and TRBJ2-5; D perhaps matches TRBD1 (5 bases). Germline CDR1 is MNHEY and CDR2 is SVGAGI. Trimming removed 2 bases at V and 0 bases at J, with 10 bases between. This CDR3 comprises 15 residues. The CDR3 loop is CASSYGGRDQETQYF. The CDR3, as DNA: TGTGCCAGCAGTTACGGTGGCAGGGACCAAGAGACCCAGTACTTC.

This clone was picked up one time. In DNA form, the CDR3 reads TGTGCCAGTAGTATAGTAGGAGGGAAAGAGGTCGGGGAGCTGTTTTTT. It yields the protein CASSIVGGKEVGELFF. The chain has TRBV19 and TRBJ2-2, with D possibly TRBD2 on 6 matching bases. Germline loops: CDR1 LNHDA, CDR2 SQIVND (reference sequence). The CDR3 spans 16 residues. Trimming removed 1 base from V and 7 bases from J, with 16 bases in between.

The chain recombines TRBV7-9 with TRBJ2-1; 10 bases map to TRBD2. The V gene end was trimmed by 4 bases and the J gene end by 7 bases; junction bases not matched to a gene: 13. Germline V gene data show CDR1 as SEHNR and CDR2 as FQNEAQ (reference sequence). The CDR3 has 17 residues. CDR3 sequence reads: CASSSALAGDWLNEQFF. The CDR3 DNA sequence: TGTGCCAGCAGCTCGGCGCTAGCGGGAGATTGGCTTAATGAGCAGTTCTTC.

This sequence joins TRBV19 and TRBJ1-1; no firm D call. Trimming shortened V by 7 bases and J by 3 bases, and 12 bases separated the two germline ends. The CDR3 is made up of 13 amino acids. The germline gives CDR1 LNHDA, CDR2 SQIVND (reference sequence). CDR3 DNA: TGTGCCAGTAATCGGGGTTGGGACACTGAAGCTTTCTTT. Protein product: CASNRGWDTEAFF. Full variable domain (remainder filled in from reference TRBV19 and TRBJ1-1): DGGITQSPKYLFRKEGQNVTLSCEQNLNHDAMYWYRQDPGQGLRLIYYSQIVNDFQKGDIAEGYSVSREKKESFPLTVTSAQKNPTAFYLCASNRGWDTEAFFGQGTRLTVV.